These 32 T cell receptor beta chains were all obtained from the same sample, sequenced in a study of T cell repertoires in cytomegalovirus infection. These receptors lack a known antigen. TCRdb called the reads again in MiXCR, with one record for every CDR3 protein. The data contain 450,000 to 650,000 distinct CDR3 sequences, just under 40% of them singletons. The input for sequencing was cultured PBMCs, taken from culture after CMV antigen stimulation. The source of these receptors is a human donor in good health (CMV status not recorded). Some clones in this sample may be carry-over from other donors' samples.

The gene calls are TRBV20-1 and TRBJ2-7; 8 nucleotides match TRBD2. This CDR3 contains 12 residues. With 6 bases clipped from V and 4 bases from J, the junction kept 5 bases outside the gene matches. The germline V gene has CDR1 DFQATT and CDR2 SNEGSKA (reference sequence). DNA of the CDR3: TGCAGTGCCCGGACTAGCAGATACGAGCAGTACTTC. It yields the protein CSARTSRYEQYF.

This chain connects TRBV10-3 to TRBJ2-3, with 9 positions matching TRBD2. V lost 9 bases to trimming and J lost 0 bases; unmatched junction nucleotides: 1. The CDR3 has 13 residues. Looked up from germline, CDR1 is ENHRY and CDR2 is SYGVKD. The DNA for the CDR3 is TGTGCCATTACTAGCGGGAGCACAGATACGCAGTATTTT. Amino acid sequence: CAITSGSTDTQYF.

This clonotype has a single count. V and J are TRBV2 and TRBJ1-4; 10 nucleotides match TRBD1. V was pared by 5 bases and J by 8 bases, with 8 bases of the junction left unmatched. Germline V CDR1 and CDR2: SNHLY, FYNNEI. The CDR3 contains 15 residues. The CDR3 DNA sequence: TGTGCCAGCAGTCCAGACAGGGGGCTTGAGGAAAAACTGTTTTTT. This encodes CASSPDRGLEEKLFF.

The sample holds many counts of this clonotype. V gene TRBV7-2 combines with J gene TRBJ2-1; D remains unclear. Trimming pared 5 bases from V and 5 bases from J, leaving 19 bases between. This CDR3 is built from 16 residues. The germline V gene has CDR1 SGHTA and CDR2 FQGNSA. The CDR3 DNA reads as TGTGCCAGCAGCCCGCTGGGTAGCAGAGTCAACAATGAGCAGTTCTTC. Protein sequence: CASSPLGSRVNNEQFF.

This clonotype occurred a few times. The chain employs TRBV7-2 and TRBJ2-1; D unclear. CDR1 is SGHTA, CDR2 FQGNSA, per germline. V lost 6 bases, J lost 8 bases, and 11 bases lay in between. The CDR3 runs to 12 residues. CDR3 amino acids: CASSQRVDEQFF. CDR3 bases: TGTGCCAGCAGTCAAAGGGTCGATGAGCAGTTCTTC.

Many counts were recorded for this clonotype. The chain uses TRBV11-2 and TRBJ2-7; D perhaps matches TRBD2 (5 bases). Trimming stripped 2 bases from V and 9 bases from J, with 20 bases between. Germline values: CDR1 SGHAT, CDR2 FQNNGV. This CDR3 region has 15 residues. The CDR3 protein is CASSLMRGTDGGQYF. In DNA, the CDR3 is TGTGCCAGCAGCTTAATGAGAGGTACAGATGGAGGGCAGTACTTC. Supplemented by reference TRBV11-2 and TRBJ2-7, the full variable domain reads EAGVAQSPRYKIIEKRQSVAFWCNPISGHATLYWYQQILGQGPKLLIQFQNNGVVDDSQLPKDRFSAERLKGVDSTLKIQPAKLEDSAVYLCASSLMRGTDGGQYFGPGTRLTVT.

The chain joins TRBV27 to TRBJ2-3; TRBD2 matches at 7 bases. Germline loops: CDR1 MNHEY, CDR2 SMNVEV (reference sequence). This CDR3 is 15 amino acids long. V was clipped by 2 bases and J by 3 bases; unmatched bases: 5. CDR3 bases: TGTGCCAGCAGTTTAGGGGACTATCCGACAGATACGCAGTATTTT. Amino acids: CASSLGDYPTDTQYF.

This clonotype was seen a few times. V and J are TRBV5-4 and TRBJ1-6; possibly TRBD1 for D (5 bases). In germline, CDR1 is SGHNT, CDR2 YYREEE (reference sequence). The CDR3 covers 15 residues. V lost 0 bases and J 8 bases, leaving 12 bases between the germline ends. The DNA of the CDR3 is TGTGCCAGCAGCTTGGGGGGGGACGGGGATTCACCCCTCCACTTT. Amino acids: CASSLGGDGDSPLHF. The full variable domain, rest sourced from reference TRBV5-4 and TRBJ1-6, is ETGVTQSPTHLIKTRGQQVTLRCSSQSGHNTVSWYQQALGQGPQFIFQYYREEENGRGNFPPRFSGLQFPNYSSELNVNALELDDSALYLCASSLGGDGDSPLHFGNGTRLTVT.

This clonotype was seen a single time. The chain combines TRBV19 with TRBJ2-3, with D possibly matching TRBD2 (6 bases). V was trimmed by 6 bases and J by 0 bases, leaving 10 bases between them. CDR1 is LNHDA, CDR2 SQIVND, per germline (reference sequence). The CDR3 has 14 residues. In DNA, the CDR3 is TGTGCCAGTAGCACCCGGGGGAGCACAGATACGCAGTATTTT. Translating it yields CASSTRGSTDTQYF.

This clonotype was recorded a few times. CDR3 sequence: CASSQDGLASGPSTDTQYF. In nucleotides, the CDR3 is TGCGCCAGCAGCCAAGATGGCTTGGCTAGCGGCCCGAGCACAGATACGCAGTATTTT. The chain carries TRBV4-1 and TRBJ2-3; TRBD2 matches at 7 bases. The germline CDR1 and CDR2 sequences are MGHRA and YSYEKL. The CDR3 consists of 19 residues. Germline trimming cut 0 bases from V and 0 bases from J; bases unmatched to any gene: 12.

This clonotype has a handful of counts. The J gene is TRBJ2-3, the V gene TRBV2, with 11 bases matching TRBD2. The CDR3 runs to 15 residues. J was trimmed by 4 bases and V by 2 bases; bases with no gene match: 2. CDR1 SNHLY and CDR2 FYNNEI come from the germline V gene. In DNA form, the CDR3 reads TGTGCCAGCAGTGAAAGACTAGCGGGATCAGATACGCAGTATTTT. Protein sequence: CASSERLAGSDTQYF.

This clonotype was picked up many times. V and J are TRBV7-2 and TRBJ2-7, with a tentative D call TRBD2 (6 bases). Trimming took off 5 bases at V and 3 bases at J, with 14 bases between the two ends. The germline V gene has CDR1 SGHTA and CDR2 FQGNSA. The CDR3 is 14 amino acids. CDR3 loop: CASSPRDSRYEQYF. The CDR3 nucleotides are TGTGCCAGCAGCCCCCGGGACTCCCGCTACGAGCAGTACTTC. Looking up the rest from reference TRBV7-2 and TRBJ2-7 gives the full variable domain: GAGVSQSPSNKVTEKGKDVELRCDPISGHTALYWYRQSLGQGLEFLIYFQGNSAPDKSGLPSDRFSAERTGGSVSTLTIQRTQQEDSAVYLCASSPRDSRYEQYFGPGTRLTVT.

The chain is built from TRBV7-2 and TRBJ2-7; 10 nucleotides agree with TRBD1. The CDR3 covers 16 residues. Germline CDR1 SGHTA, CDR2 FQGNSA. J gave up 3 bases and V 4 bases, and 9 bases lay outside the gene matches. The CDR3 nucleotides are TGTGCCAGCAGCTCGAGGACCGGGACAGGGGACTACGAGCAGTACTTC. Amino acid sequence: CASSSRTGTGDYEQYF.

The chain uses TRBV5-5 and TRBJ2-2, with D possibly being TRBD2 (6 bases). Per the germline V gene, CDR1 is SGHKS and CDR2 is YYEKEE (reference sequence). With 0 bases removed from V and 5 bases from J, the gap between germline ends came to 8 bases. The CDR3 covers 14 residues. The CDR3 spells CASSLALATGELFF. In DNA, the CDR3 is TGTGCCAGCAGCTTGGCGCTAGCGACCGGGGAGCTGTTTTTT.

Of note for this clonotype: A read error may account for a junction end that differs from germline. The chain has TRBV4-1 and TRBJ2-4, with D perhaps matching TRBD2 (6 bases). The CDR3 contains 12 residues. The germline V gene encodes CDR1 MGHRA and CDR2 YSYEKL. CDR3 region: CASSQDPDYQYF. In nucleotides, the CDR3 is TGTGCCAGCAGCCAAGATCCGGACTACCAGTACTTC.

The rearrangement joins TRBV12-3 or TRBV12-4 to TRBJ1-5; 7 positions agree with TRBD1. CDR3 length equals 16 residues. Trimming took 3 bases from V and 6 from J; bases not matched to a gene: 11. The DNA of the CDR3 is TGTGCCAGCAGTTTGTGGCGACAGGGTATCGGTCAGCCCCAGCATTTT. Its protein product is CASSLWRQGIGQPQHF.

The chain carries TRBV12-3 or TRBV12-4 and TRBJ1-5, with D possibly matching TRBD1 (6 bases). V was clipped by 3 bases and J by 3 bases, with 9 bases between them. The CDR3 covers 14 residues. In DNA, the CDR3 is TGTGCCAGCAGTTTCAGGGGCCTCAATCAGCCCCAGCATTTT. Protein sequence: CASSFRGLNQPQHF.

The V gene is TRBV2, the J gene TRBJ2-2; 10 bases are shared with TRBD2. In germline, CDR1 is SNHLY, CDR2 FYNNEI. Trimming took 10 bases from V and 8 from J; bases not matched to a gene: 10. This CDR3 spans 14 amino acids. The CDR3 region is CANRRLAGVGELFF. The CDR3 DNA is TGTGCCAATCGTCGGCTAGCGGGAGTTGGGGAGCTGTTTTTT.

This clonotype was counted a few times. The V and J genes are TRBV29-1 and TRBJ2-7; D gene ambiguous. This CDR3 has 12 amino acids. In germline, CDR1 is SQVTM, CDR2 ANQGSEA. V lost 7 bases to trimming and J lost 5 bases, with 15 bases between them. CDR3: CSALGVENEQYF. DNA for the CDR3: TGCAGCGCTTTGGGTGTAGAGAACGAGCAGTACTTC.

The DNA for the CDR3 is TGTGCCAGCAGCTTAGCGCCGGGACAGGGCCGGGAAAAACTGTTTTTT. This codes for CASSLAPGQGREKLFF. The chain couples TRBV7-9 to TRBJ1-4; 9 nucleotides match TRBD1. This CDR3 is built from 16 residues. After removal of 0 bases from V and 8 bases from J, the junction contained 7 bases not matched to a gene. CDR1 is SEHNR, CDR2 FQNEAQ, per germline (reference sequence).

The rearrangement joins TRBV20-1 to TRBJ2-5; 13 bases fit TRBD2. V shed 5 bases, J shed 1 base, and the junction held 1 base outside the gene matches. From germline, CDR1 is DFQATT and CDR2 SNEGSKA (reference sequence). This CDR3 spans 14 amino acids. Written as DNA, the CDR3 is TGCAGTGCTGGACTAGCGGGGGCCCAAGAGACCCAGTACTTC. It is translated as CSAGLAGAQETQYF.

This clonotype has just a few counts. The chain combines TRBV6-1 with TRBJ2-7; tentative D call: TRBD1 (7 bases). The germline CDR1 and CDR2 sequences are MNHNS and SASEGT. With 2 bases removed from V and 1 base from J, the gap between germline ends came to 15 bases. The CDR3 consists of 16 residues. CDR3 DNA sequence: TGTGCCAGCAGTGAATTCCGGCCAGGGGGGTCCTACGAGCAGTACTTC. It is translated as CASSEFRPGGSYEQYF.

This chain uses TRBV14 with TRBJ1-6; D is possibly TRBD1 (5 bases). Germline values: CDR1 SGHDN, CDR2 FVKESK. The CDR3 loop spans 19 amino acids. The V end was cut by 0 bases, the J end by 10 bases, with 25 bases between. CDR3 protein: CASSQDPVGTAAIESPLHF. The CDR3 bases are TGTGCCAGCAGCCAAGATCCGGTAGGGACCGCTGCTATAGAGTCACCCCTCCACTTT.

The table lists this clonotype with a count of one. This chain links TRBV7-2 with TRBJ2-1; D remains unclear. CDR3 length: 12 residues. The germline V gene has CDR1 SGHTA and CDR2 FQGNSA. V was shortened by 5 bases and J by 7 bases, with 9 bases between the two germline ends. Written as DNA, the CDR3 is TGTGCCAGCAGCCCCTGGTTGAATGAGCAGTTCTTC. Amino acids: CASSPWLNEQFF.

The chain is built from TRBV11-1 and TRBJ2-7; D remains ambiguous. This CDR3 has 14 residues. Between the trimmed V and J ends, which lost 3 bases and 0 bases, there was a span of 9 bases. Germline assignment: CDR1 SGHAT and CDR2 FQDESV (reference sequence). The CDR3 DNA sequence: TGTGCCAGCAGCTTTTCCCAGAGCTCCTACGAGCAGTACTTC. This translates into CASSFSQSSYEQYF.

This clonotype was detected a few times. This chain joins TRBV6-2 or TRBV6-3 and TRBJ2-7; weak D call: TRBD1 (5 bases). V was shortened by 6 bases and J by 0 bases, with 12 bases between the two germline ends. CDR3 size: 14 residues. Germline V gene data show CDR1 as MNHEY and CDR2 as SVGEGT. In DNA, the CDR3 is TGTGCCAGCAGGCGCTTGGACAACTCCTACGAGCAGTACTTC. Translating gives CASRRLDNSYEQYF.

This chain links TRBV24-1 with TRBJ2-2; D is unresolved. Trimming took off 9 bases at V and 3 bases at J, with 13 bases between the two ends. This CDR3 region has 14 residues. Germline-derived CDR1 and CDR2 are KGHDR and SFDVKD. Here the CDR3 reads CATESETYTGELFF. The CDR3 region has the DNA TGTGCCACCGAGTCAGAAACTTACACCGGGGAGCTGTTTTTT.

This clonotype was observed a single time. The rearrangement joins TRBV5-1 to TRBJ2-3, with 7 bases fitting TRBD1. Germline values: CDR1 SGHRS, CDR2 YFSETQ. There are 15 residues in the CDR3. The J segment lost 2 bases and the V segment lost 6 bases, leaving 9 bases of the junction unmatched. CDR3 loop: CASTRSGGPTDTQYF. The DNA for the CDR3 is TGCGCCAGCACCCGTTCAGGGGGTCCCACAGATACGCAGTATTTT.

The rearrangement uses TRBV6-6 and TRBJ2-2; TRBD1 matches at 8 bases. V gave up 7 bases and J gave up 7 bases; unmatched junction bases: 5. Germline CDR1 reads MNHNY; CDR2 reads SVGAGI (reference sequence). The CDR3 runs 13 residues. The CDR3 DNA reads as TGTGCCAGCATTCGACAGGGGAACGGGGAGCTGTTTTTT. Protein: CASIRQGNGELFF.

This clonotype was counted only a few times. V and J are TRBV27 and TRBJ2-3, with TRBD2 matching over 10 bases. J gave up 1 base and V 6 bases, and 7 bases lay outside the gene matches. CDR1 and CDR2 (germline): MNHEY, SMNVEV (reference sequence). The CDR3 loop spans 16 amino acids. The CDR3 DNA is TGTGCCAGCAGACCCAGCGGGGGGGCAGGCACAGATACGCAGTATTTT. Its translation is CASRPSGGAGTDTQYF.

In nucleotides, the CDR3 is TGTGCCAGCAGCTCTGGGGGCGATCGTGAAAAACTGTTTTTT. This gives the protein CASSSGGDREKLFF. This sequence joins TRBV5-4 and TRBJ1-4; TRBD1 is a possible D gene (6 bases). V was pared by 3 bases and J by 7 bases, with 13 bases between. This CDR3 has 14 residues. Germline V gives CDR1 SGHNT, CDR2 YYREEE (reference sequence). Together with reference TRBV5-4 and TRBJ1-4, the CDR3 gives the full variable domain: ETGVTQSPTHLIKTRGQQVTLRCSSQSGHNTVSWYQQALGQGPQFIFQYYREEENGRGNFPPRFSGLQFPNYSSELNVNALELDDSALYLCASSSGGDREKLFFGSGTQLSVL.

The rearrangement links TRBV6-2 or TRBV6-3 to TRBJ2-1; TRBD2 aligns across 11 bases. Germline values: CDR1 MNHEY, CDR2 SVGEGT. Losses at the gene ends were 2 bases for V and 4 bases for J; bases not matched to a gene: 4. The CDR3 loop spans 16 amino acids. The CDR3 nucleotides are TGTGCCAGCAGTTACGGGACTAGCGGACTGTACAATGAGCAGTTCTTC. Encoded protein: CASSYGTSGLYNEQFF.